Following are 23 T cell receptor beta chains from one sample sequenced in a study of OX40 agonist ivuxolimab in advanced cancers. Only in-frame clones appear in the TCRdb table, and some are missing; sequencing was by immunoSEQ multiplex PCR. The sample comprises around 82,000 clones, 85% to 90% of which are singletons, and approximately 12% rests with the top ten. Sequences were derived from CD4+ or CD8+ T cells sorted from blood, sampled in a trial of the OX40 agonist ivuxolimab. The receptors shown here come from an adult with an advanced solid tumor such as melanoma, head and neck, liver or kidney cancer.

This chain connects TRBV11-3 to TRBJ2-2; weak D call: TRBD2 (5 bases). The CDR3 is 13 residues long. Per the germline V gene, CDR1 is SGHNT and CDR2 is YENEEA. With 3 bases removed from V and 8 bases from J, the gap between germline ends came to 10 bases. The CDR3 region is CASSLVTRGELFF. In DNA form, the CDR3 reads TGTGCCAGCAGCTTGGTCACTAGGGGGGAGCTGTTTTTT.

This clone has only one observation. This chain links TRBV29-1 with TRBJ2-6; no clear D gene. The CDR3 spans 12 residues. The V and J ends lost 6 bases and 3 bases respectively, with 6 bases between them. Germline V CDR1 and CDR2: SQVTM, ANQGSEA. This chain's CDR3 is CSVVDGANVLTF. For the CDR3, the DNA is TGCAGCGTCGTCGATGGGGCCAACGTCCTGACTTTC.

This clone has only one observation. The chain has TRBV9 and TRBJ1-4; 11 nucleotides match TRBD1. V shed 5 bases, J shed 6 bases, and the junction held 3 bases outside the gene matches. CDR1 is SGDLS and CDR2 is YYNGEE in the germline V gene. The CDR3 extends over 14 amino acids. CDR3 sequence (DNA): TGTGCCAGCAGTCGGGGACAGGGGGATGAAAAACTGTTTTTT. As protein: CASSRGQGDEKLFF.

The chain carries TRBV30 and TRBJ2-7, with D possibly being TRBD2 (6 bases). The CDR3 extends over 12 amino acids. Germline loops: CDR1 GTSNPN, CDR2 SVGIG (reference sequence). Trimming stripped 3 bases from V and 3 bases from J, with 9 bases between. CDR3 coding DNA: TGTGCCTGGAGCCCGGGACTCTACGAGCAGTACTTC. It codes for CAWSPGLYEQYF.

This chain connects TRBV29-1 to TRBJ2-2; 9 bases align to TRBD1. Looked up from germline, CDR1 is SQVTM and CDR2 is ANQGSEA. The CDR3 covers 14 residues. V lost 4 bases and J lost 2; bases outside the gene matches: 2. This CDR3 reads CSVGTGANTGELFF. CDR3 nucleotides: TGCAGCGTTGGGACAGGGGCAAACACCGGGGAGCTGTTTTTT.

The V call is TRBV19, the J call TRBJ2-7; TRBD2 aligns across 14 bases. CDR1 and CDR2 (germline): LNHDA, SQIVND (reference sequence). The CDR3 has 18 residues. V gave up 4 bases and J gave up 3 bases; unmatched junction bases: 11. CDR3 DNA sequence: TGTGCCAGTAGTACCTACCTCGGGACTAGCGGGAGAATCTACGAGCAGTACTTC. Amino acids: CASSTYLGTSGRIYEQYF. Full variable domain (missing parts from reference TRBV19 and TRBJ2-7): DGGITQSPKYLFRKEGQNVTLSCEQNLNHDAMYWYRQDPGQGLRLIYYSQIVNDFQKGDIAEGYSVSREKKESFPLTVTSAQKNPTAFYLCASSTYLGTSGRIYEQYFGPGTRLTVT.

This rearrangement joins TRBV6-4 to TRBJ2-1; D unclear. V was trimmed by 3 bases and J by 8 bases, leaving 11 bases between them. Germline CDR1 MRHNA, CDR2 SNTAGT. The CDR3 runs 13 residues. The CDR3 loop reads CASSEDPYDEQFF. Here the CDR3 DNA reads TGTGCCAGCAGTGAAGACCCATATGATGAGCAGTTCTTC.

The J gene is TRBJ1-2, the V gene TRBV27; 11 bases match TRBD1. There are 15 residues in the CDR3. The germline gives CDR1 MNHEY, CDR2 SMNVEV (reference sequence). Trimming at V came to 5 bases and at J to 5 bases, leaving 7 bases not matched to a gene. DNA for the CDR3: TGTGCCAGCAGTACCCGGACAGGGGGCGCATATGGCTACACCTTC. Amino acid sequence: CASSTRTGGAYGYTF.

In this sample, this clone turned up many times. The chain couples TRBV10-3 to TRBJ1-1; 7 bases match TRBD1. The CDR3 runs to 14 residues. Germline trimming cut 9 bases from V and 2 bases from J; bases unmatched to any gene: 9. Per germline, CDR1 ENHRY and CDR2 SYGVKD. The CDR3 DNA reads as TGTGCCATTTCAGCGGGGGACAGCAACACTGAAGCTTTCTTT. Translated: CAISAGDSNTEAFF.

The J gene is TRBJ2-1, the V gene TRBV18; maybe TRBD1 (5 bases). CDR1 is KGHSH, CDR2 LQKENI, per germline. Trimming removed 4 bases from V and 2 bases from J, with 15 bases in between. This CDR3 is 16 amino acids long. The CDR3 DNA follows: TGTGCCAGCTCACAAATGACAGAAAGTACCTACAATGAGCAGTTCTTC. It yields the protein CASSQMTESTYNEQFF.

The chain carries TRBV13 and TRBJ2-1, with 9 bases aligning to TRBD2. Losses at the gene ends were 0 bases for V and 4 bases for J; bases not matched to a gene: 4. Germline V gene data show CDR1 as PRHDT and CDR2 as FYEKMQ (reference sequence). The CDR3 covers 16 residues. CDR3 protein: CASSLGGGRDYNEQFF. CDR3 in DNA: TGTGCCAGCAGCTTAGGGGGCGGGAGGGATTACAATGAGCAGTTCTTC.

The rearrangement uses TRBV25-1 and TRBJ1-5; 7 positions agree with TRBD1. From germline, CDR1 is MGHDK and CDR2 SYGVNS. The ends lost 8 bases at V and 4 bases at J; junction bases unmatched: 8. This CDR3 has 14 amino acids. CDR3 DNA: TGTGCCAGCCAAAAAACAGGGGTAAATCAGCCCCAGCATTTT. Its translation is CASQKTGVNQPQHF.

J is TRBJ2-2 and V is TRBV28; 9 bases match TRBD1. Losses at the gene ends were 5 bases for V and 5 bases for J; bases not matched to a gene: 12. The length of the CDR3 is 17 residues. Germline assignment: CDR1 MDHEN and CDR2 SYDVKM. CDR3 loop: CASSLLSGTGWTGELFF. The DNA for the CDR3 is TGTGCCAGCAGTCTACTTTCTGGGACAGGGTGGACCGGGGAGCTGTTTTTT.

This chain joins TRBV7-3 and TRBJ2-2; TRBD2 is a possible D gene (5 bases). The V end lost 1 base, the J end lost 4 bases, and 16 bases lay between the germline ends. The germline V gene encodes CDR1 SGHTA and CDR2 FQGTGA. CDR3 length: 17 residues. The CDR3 sequence: CASSLIFSSEGTGELFF. CDR3 bases: TGTGCCAGCAGCTTAATTTTTTCGAGCGAGGGCACCGGGGAGCTGTTTTTT.

By sample share, this clone is medium-sized. At the DNA level, this CDR3 is encoded by other sequences in the same sample as well. The rearrangement joins TRBV27 to TRBJ2-1; a possible D gene is TRBD2 (6 bases). V lost 5 bases and J 4 bases, leaving 9 bases between the germline ends. Germline V gene lookup returns CDR1 MNHEY and CDR2 SMNVEV (reference sequence). This CDR3 contains 13 residues. The CDR3 sequence is CASSPGVYNEQFF. The CDR3 DNA reads TGTGCCAGCAGTCCGGGGGTTTACAATGAGCAGTTCTTC.

The chain links TRBV5-1 to TRBJ2-3; TRBD2 matches 9 bases. In germline, CDR1 is SGHRS, CDR2 YFSETQ. The length of the CDR3 is 18 residues. V lost 3 bases and J lost 0; bases outside the gene matches: 11. The CDR3 DNA follows: TGCGCCAGCAGCTACCTAGCGGGAACCTCACCTAGCACAGATACGCAGTATTTT. Its protein is CASSYLAGTSPSTDTQYF.

This chain links TRBV30 with TRBJ1-1; 7 bases are shared with TRBD1. The CDR3 is 14 residues long. V was pared by 5 bases and J by 1 base, with 7 bases of the junction left unmatched. Germline V gene sequence: CDR1 GTSNPN, CDR2 SVGIG (reference sequence). The CDR3 region has the DNA TGTGCCTGGGGTGGGCGACAGGGGAACACTGAAGCTTTCTTT. Translation: CAWGGRQGNTEAFF.

As DNA, the CDR3 is TGTGCCAGCAGCCAAGTCTTTCCGGGACCGGGAGAGACCCAGTACTTC. Translated: CASSQVFPGPGETQYF. The chain employs TRBV4-2 and TRBJ2-5; D possibly matches TRBD1 or TRBD2 (5 bases each). This CDR3 region has 16 residues. The germline CDR1 and CDR2 sequences are LGHNA and YNFKEQ. Trimming left V 1 base short and J 4 bases short, with 16 bases between.

The chain has TRBV4-1 and TRBJ2-4, with D tentatively TRBD2 (6 bases). From germline, CDR1 is MGHRA and CDR2 YSYEKL. This CDR3 region has 11 residues. V lost 6 bases and J 8 bases, leaving 8 bases between the germline ends. Here the CDR3 DNA reads TGCGCCAGCAGGGGGGGAGACATTCAGTACTTC. The encoded protein is CASRGGDIQYF.

The V gene is TRBV5-6, the J gene TRBJ2-5; D possibly corresponds to TRBD2 (6 bases). The V end lost 0 bases, the J end lost 5 bases, and 11 bases lay between the germline ends. Germline-derived CDR1 and CDR2 are SGHDT and YYEEEE. This CDR3 is 14 amino acids long. The CDR3, as DNA: TGTGCCAGCAGCTTGGGAGTGGGGAGGGAGACCCAGTACTTC. It yields the protein CASSLGVGRETQYF.

J is TRBJ2-7 and V is TRBV18, with unresolved D. The germline V gene has CDR1 KGHSH and CDR2 LQKENI. The CDR3 is 11 residues long. V gave up 6 bases and J gave up 6 bases, with 9 bases separating them. CDR3: CASSTAAEQYF. The CDR3 nucleotides read TGTGCCAGCTCCACCGCGGCCGAGCAGTACTTC. Looking up the rest from reference TRBV18 and TRBJ2-7 gives the full variable domain: NAGVMQNPRHLVRRRGQEARLRCSPMKGHSHVYWYRQLPEEGLKFMVYLQKENIIDESGMPKERFSAEFPKEGPSILRIQQVVRGDSAAYFCASSTAAEQYFGPGTRLTVT.

The CDR3 coding sequence is TGTGCCAGCAGCTTAGGCGAAAAACTGTTTTTT. This codes for CASSLGEKLFF. The V and J genes are TRBV11-3 and TRBJ1-4; D is unclear. The CDR3 length is 11 residues. V lost 1 base, J lost 8 bases, and 2 bases lay in between. Germline V gene lookup returns CDR1 SGHNT and CDR2 YENEEA.

The chain combines TRBV6-6 with TRBJ1-5; D unclear. The CDR3 has 14 amino acids. In germline, CDR1 is MNHNY, CDR2 SVGAGI (reference sequence). With 3 bases removed from V and 4 bases from J, the gap between germline ends came to 10 bases. CDR3 protein: CASSYRVDNQPQHF. Written as DNA, the CDR3 is TGTGCCAGCAGTTATAGGGTGGATAATCAGCCCCAGCATTTT.